This entry describes one T cell receptor (beta chain). Some clones are missing from TCRdb's copy, which holds only in-frame ones; the method was immunoSEQ multiplex PCR. The profile shows roughly 560,000 clones, 78% of them singletons. V dropped 3 bases and J dropped 2 bases, with 10 bases sitting between them. CDR3 length equals 15 residues. Germline CDR1 reads LNHDA; CDR2 reads SQIVND (reference sequence). The data are from a study of shared T cell receptors in the human thymus. The data also belong to a second study, concerning human thymus T cells. That report notes: The people who donated were healthy Finnish babies having corrective surgery for congenital heart defects. Resections from corrective heart surgery provided thymus tissue. Biased V and J segment usage appeared in thymus and peripheral blood.

The source material was thymocytes. The sequence derives from a boy in the first two years of life with a congenital heart defect. The V gene is TRBV19, the J gene TRBJ2-2; D not resolved. CDR3 sequence reads: CASSMVTRNTGELFF. The CDR3 bases are TGTGCCAGTAGTATGGTGACTCGAAACACCGGGGAGCTGTTTTTT.